Listed below are T cell receptor beta chains from one sample, sequenced in a study of T cell repertoires in breast cancer. In TCRdb, the emulsion pairing reads were re-called with MiXCR into one record per CDR3 protein. The sample has some 37,000 distinct CDR3 sequences, under 60% seen once. The sample was CD8+ T cells. Receptor source: a pool of human donors with breast cancer or a healthy control (not recorded which). Each CDR3 is given with its conserved first and last residue. Each record gives: V gene, J gene, clone size, D gene, CDR3 DNA, CDR3 protein. D genes are given only for firm matches. Some rows mark clone size as missing; the rest say once, few, many or name a class of expanded clone.

TRBV12-3/TRBV12-4,TRBJ2-1,-,-,TGTGCCATCCAGACTATGGACAGAGACTACAATGAGCAGTTCTTC,CAIQTMDRDYNEQFF
TRBV20-1,TRBJ2-1,many,TRBD2,TGCAGTGCTAGAGCTACCGGGACTAGCGGGAGCAGTGAGCAGTTCTTC,CSARATGTSGSSEQFF
TRBV6-1,TRBJ2-1,-,-,TGTGCCAGCAGTGGGGGGAAAACCTACAATGAGCAGTTCTTC,CASSGGKTYNEQFF
TRBV6-5,TRBJ2-7,-,TRBD2,TGTGCCAGCAGTTACTCGAGGGCTAGCGGCGACGAGCAGTACTTC,CASSYSRASGDEQYF
TRBV7-9,TRBJ2-6,-,-,TGTGCCAGCAGCTATGATACAGGGACTGGGGCCAACGTCCTGACTTTC,CASSYDTGTGANVLTF
TRBV7-9,TRBJ1-4,-,TRBD1,TGTGCCAGCACCAGGGGGGAACTTGCAACTAATGAAAAACTGTTTTTT,CASTRGELATNEKLFF
TRBV10-1,TRBJ2-3,-,-,TGCGCCAGCAGCGACAGTAGCACAGATACGCAGTATTTT,CASSDSSTDTQYF
TRBV3-1,TRBJ2-3,-,-,TGTGCCAGCAGCCAAACTAGTATCACAGATACGCAGTATTTT,CASSQTSITDTQYF
TRBV12-5,TRBJ1-5,few,-,TGTGCTAGTGCCCCCGACAACCGCAATCAGCCCCAGCATTTT,CASAPDNRNQPQHF
TRBV7-3,TRBJ2-1,-,-,TGTGCCAGCAGCCCCTTCCACGGGAATGAGCAGTTCTTC,CASSPFHGNEQFF
TRBV12-3/TRBV12-4,TRBJ1-3,-,TRBD1,TGTGCCAGCAGGGAGACAGGGGCCCCGGCAAATACCATATATTTT,CASRETGAPANTIYF
TRBV12-3/TRBV12-4,TRBJ2-7,-,TRBD2,TGTGCCAGCAGGGGGACTAGCGGCCGCTACGAGCAGTACTTC,CASRGTSGRYEQYF
TRBV6-1,TRBJ1-5,few,TRBD1,TGTGCCAGCAGACGACAGGGGGCTGAGGCCCAGCATTTT,CASRRQGAEAQHF
TRBV6-1,TRBJ1-1,-,-,TGTGCCAGCAGTCCCCGCCTGAACACTGAAGCTTTCTTT,CASSPRLNTEAFF
TRBV20-1,TRBJ1-2,-,TRBD1,TGCAGTGCTAGAGGGGGGACAGGGAGTCGGTATGGCTACACCTTC,CSARGGTGSRYGYTF
TRBV20-1,TRBJ2-1,-,TRBD2,TGCAGTGCTTATAGCGGGAGGAGTAGGAATGAGCAGTTCTTC,CSAYSGRSRNEQFF
TRBV5-1,TRBJ1-5,-,-,TGCGCCAGCAGCTTATCTGGGGGCAATCAGCCCCAGCATTTT,CASSLSGGNQPQHF
TRBV20-1,TRBJ1-5,few,TRBD1,TGCAGTGCTAGAGATCCTGGACAGGGCCATCAGCCCCAGCATTTT,CSARDPGQGHQPQHF
TRBV20-1,TRBJ2-7,-,-,TGCAGTGCTAGAAAGTCGGACCGTCGGCTAGAGCAGTACTTC,CSARKSDRRLEQYF
TRBV14,TRBJ2-1,-,-,TGTGCCAGCAGCCAAGGCACAGGAGGGAACTACTACAATGAGCAGTTCTTC,CASSQGTGGNYYNEQFF
TRBV5-5,TRBJ2-3,-,-,TGTGCCAGCAGCTTTGGGACACTCCTCACAGATACGCAGTATTTT,CASSFGTLLTDTQYF
TRBV4-2,TRBJ1-5,few,-,TGTGCCAGCAGCCAAGCTGAGGGAAGTCAGCCCCAGCATTTT,CASSQAEGSQPQHF
TRBV5-1,TRBJ2-5,many,-,TGCGCCAGCAGTCGGTTAGAACCGGGGATCCTCCAAGAGACCCAGTACTTC,CASSRLEPGILQETQYF
TRBV7-9,TRBJ2-6,few,-,TGTGCCAGCACCCCGTTTGGGGGCTACTCTGGGGCCAACGTCCTGACTTTC,CASTPFGGYSGANVLTF
TRBV6-5,TRBJ2-6,few,-,TGTGCCAGCAGGTCCGGGGCCAACGTCCTGACTTTC,CASRSGANVLTF
TRBV20-1,TRBJ2-7,once,TRBD2,TGCAGTGCTAAGCAGGGACTACCCGCAATGAACGAGCAGTACTTC,CSAKQGLPAMNEQYF
TRBV7-2,TRBJ2-3,-,-,TGTGCCAGCAGCTTAGGCTCTCCGGGACTCCGTCCAGATACGCAGTATTTT,CASSLGSPGLRPDTQYF
TRBV6-1,TRBJ2-7,-,-,TGTGCCAGCAGCACAGGGTCAGCCTACGAGCAGTACTTC,CASSTGSAYEQYF
TRBV2,TRBJ1-1,few,-,TGTGCCAGCAGTGAGGGAACAAGACCGACTGAAGCTTTCTTT,CASSEGTRPTEAFF
TRBV5-4,TRBJ2-2,-,-,TGTGCCAGCAGCTTATTAACAGGGAACACCGGGGAGCTGTTTTTT,CASSLLTGNTGELFF
TRBV5-1,TRBJ1-6,-,-,TGCGCCAGCAGTGAACCGGGAGGGACACTCCACTTT,CASSEPGGTLHF
TRBV5-1,TRBJ2-2,-,-,TGCGCCAGCAGCTGGATACAGGGCGCCGGGGAGCTGTTTTTT,CASSWIQGAGELFF
TRBV6-1,TRBJ2-7,-,TRBD2,TGTGCCAGCAGGACTAGCGGGAGGTCCGAGCAGTACTTC,CASRTSGRSEQYF
TRBV2,TRBJ2-3,-,TRBD2,TGTGCCAGCAGTGACGATAAGCGGGGGGGACGCACAGATACGCAGTATTTT,CASSDDKRGGRTDTQYF
TRBV5-1,TRBJ1-6,-,-,TGCGCCAGCAGCCACCAAGATGTAAATTCACCCCTCCACTTT,CASSHQDVNSPLHF